A single sample gave rise to the 28 T cell receptor beta chains below, sequenced in a study of cytomegalovirus exposure and HLA in healthy donors. Both 60 Vbeta primers and 13 Jbeta primers went into the PCR. The repertoire was sequenced with immunoSEQ multiplex PCR; TCRdb's copy has only in-frame clones and lacks some. Of approximately 75,000 clones in the sample, over 70% were seen once. What was sequenced was PBMCs. The receptor set was obtained from a male donor in good health and CMV-seronegative.

This chain connects TRBV27 to TRBJ1-1; D might be TRBD1 (6 bases). V lost 6 bases, J lost 4 bases, and 12 bases lay in between. Per germline, CDR1 MNHEY and CDR2 SMNVEV (reference sequence). CDR3 length equals 13 residues. The CDR3 is CASRPGVRTEAFF. CDR3 coding DNA: TGTGCCAGCAGACCAGGGGTCCGCACTGAAGCTTTCTTT.

The V and J genes are TRBV25-1 and TRBJ2-4; D might be TRBD1 (5 bases). The V end was cut by 3 bases, the J end by 10 bases, with 13 bases between. Germline V gives CDR1 MGHDK, CDR2 SYGVNS. This CDR3 has 13 amino acids. The CDR3, as DNA: TGTGCCAGCAGTGACTGGGCAGGGCAAATTCAGTACTTC. Protein sequence: CASSDWAGQIQYF.

This sequence joins TRBV30 and TRBJ1-3; D is unclear. Deletions cut 2 bases from V and 15 bases from J, with 23 bases between. From germline, CDR1 is GTSNPN and CDR2 SVGIG (reference sequence). This CDR3 comprises 14 residues. CDR3 sequence: CAWSQTPEFIEGYF. Written as DNA, the CDR3 is TGTGCCTGGAGTCAAACCCCGGAGTTCATTGAGGGATATTTT.

CDR3 loop: CAISPGQNSEAFF. As DNA, the CDR3 is TGTGCCATCAGTCCGGGACAGAATAGTGAAGCTTTCTTT. The chain joins TRBV10-3 to TRBJ1-1; the match to TRBD1 covers 7 bases. The junction had 7 bases not matched to a gene; V was cut back by 5 bases and J by 7 bases. CDR3 length: 13 residues. The germline V gene encodes CDR1 ENHRY and CDR2 SYGVKD.

The chain links TRBV6-5 to TRBJ2-5; weak D call: TRBD2 (6 bases). The J call is doubtful: the DNA matches TRBJ2-7 better. CDR3 size: 14 residues. In germline, CDR1 is MNHEY, CDR2 SVGAGI. In DNA, the CDR3 is TGTGCCAGCAGTTATTCGACTAGACGCTACGAGCAGTACTTC. Residues: CASSYSTRRYEQYF.

The chain couples TRBV11-2 to TRBJ1-1; D may be TRBD1 (6 bases). Trimming left V 6 bases short and J 6 bases short, with 20 bases between. The CDR3 has 15 residues. From germline, CDR1 is SGHAT and CDR2 FQNNGV. The CDR3 DNA reads as TGTGCCAGCAGTAACGAACAGGGCTTCGTCTCTGAAGCTTTCTTT. Translation gives CASSNEQGFVSEAFF.

The chain couples TRBV28 to TRBJ2-2; no definite D call. Germline V gene lookup returns CDR1 MDHEN and CDR2 SYDVKM. The CDR3 contains 15 residues. Trimming left V 3 bases short and J 2 bases short, with 10 bases between. CDR3: CASSLGSSNTGELFF. The CDR3 DNA sequence: TGTGCCAGCAGTTTGGGTAGCAGCAACACCGGGGAGCTGTTTTTT.

This rearrangement joins TRBV10-3 to TRBJ1-5; TRBD1 aligns across 8 bases. Germline CDR1 is ENHRY and CDR2 is SYGVKD. The J segment lost 0 bases and the V segment lost 0 bases, leaving 4 bases of the junction unmatched. CDR3 length equals 17 residues. The DNA for the CDR3 is TGTGCCATCAGTGAGTCGGGACAGGTGTTTAGCAATCAGCCCCAGCATTTT. It translates to CAISESGQVFSNQPQHF.

The V call is TRBV30, the J call TRBJ2-4; D is possibly TRBD2 (6 bases). CDR1 and CDR2 (germline): GTSNPN, SVGIG (reference sequence). V shed 2 bases and J shed 1 base, with 12 bases lying between them. This CDR3 contains 15 residues. CDR3 in DNA: TGTGCCTGGAGTTTTCGGGGGTTGGCCAAAAACATTCAGTACTTC. Translated: CAWSFRGLAKNIQYF.

The J gene is TRBJ1-6, the V gene TRBV9; 9 bases match TRBD1. This CDR3 region has 15 residues. The germline gives CDR1 SGDLS, CDR2 YYNGEE. Trimming cost V 5 bases and J 5 bases; bases outside gene matches: 5. In DNA form, the CDR3 reads TGTGCCAGCAGTTTAGGACAGGGGAATAATTCACCCCTCCACTTT. Protein: CASSLGQGNNSPLHF.

This clone was seen just once. Other nucleotide sequences from this sample produce the same CDR3. This chain connects TRBV5-4 to TRBJ2-2, with 11 bases matching TRBD2. Losses at the gene ends were 3 bases for V and 5 bases for J; bases not matched to a gene: 3. There are 15 residues in the CDR3. The germline gives CDR1 SGHNT, CDR2 YYREEE (reference sequence). The CDR3 region has the DNA TGTGCCAGCAGCTCCCGACTAGCGGGAACCGGGGAGCTGTTTTTT. Protein sequence: CASSSRLAGTGELFF.

V gene TRBV4-2 combines with J gene TRBJ2-3; a possible D gene is TRBD2 (6 bases). Germline values: CDR1 LGHNA, CDR2 YNFKEQ. V was clipped by 1 base and J by 4 bases, with 15 bases between them. The CDR3 covers 16 residues. The CDR3 region is CASSQVRGGNADTQYF. Here the CDR3 DNA reads TGTGCCAGCAGCCAAGTACGAGGCGGGAACGCAGATACGCAGTATTTT.

The CDR3, as DNA: TGTGCCACTACTAGGAATAGCGGGGGCACAGATACGCAGTATTTT. Amino acid sequence: CATTRNSGGTDTQYF. This chain joins TRBV6-5 and TRBJ2-3; TRBD2 matches 8 bases. CDR1 is MNHEY, CDR2 SVGAGI, per germline. CDR3 length: 15 amino acids. After removal of 10 bases from V and 1 base from J, the junction contained 10 bases not matched to a gene.

The chain carries TRBV18 and TRBJ2-1; D may be TRBD2 (6 bases). The CDR3 has 13 amino acids. Trimming took 5 bases from V and 6 from J, leaving 11 bases between them. Germline V gene lookup returns CDR1 KGHSH and CDR2 LQKENI. The CDR3 DNA follows: TGTGCCAGCTCATCGGCACTAGCCAATGAGCAGTTCTTC. Its translation is CASSSALANEQFF.

As to this clone: One junction end does not reproduce the germline sequence, and a read error may be involved. The chain uses TRBV5-1 and TRBJ2-7; 7 bases are shared with TRBD2. The germline gives CDR1 SGHRS, CDR2 YFSETQ. CDR3 length: 15 amino acids. CDR3 region: CASSLSASGVYERYF. The CDR3 DNA sequence: TGCGCCAGCAGCTTGTCGGCTAGCGGAGTTTACGAGCGGTACTTC.

The V call is TRBV30, the J call TRBJ2-7, with a tentative D call TRBD2 (5 bases). The CDR3 is 13 amino acids. V lost 0 bases and J 3 bases, leaving 9 bases between the germline ends. Germline V gene data show CDR1 as GTSNPN and CDR2 as SVGIG (reference sequence). The CDR3 here is CAWSVRTYYEQYF. The DNA of the CDR3 is TGTGCCTGGAGTGTACGGACTTACTACGAGCAGTACTTC.

The chain carries TRBV29-1 and TRBJ1-1, with D uncertain. CDR3 size: 11 residues. The V gene's germline CDR1 is SQVTM and CDR2 ANQGSEA. V was clipped by 5 bases and J by 0 bases, with 4 bases between them. The CDR3 sequence is CSVTVNTEAFF. Written as DNA, the CDR3 is TGCAGCGTTACAGTGAACACTGAAGCTTTCTTT. Full variable domain (rest looked up from reference TRBV29-1 and TRBJ1-1): SAVISQKPSRDICQRGTSLTIQCQVDSQVTMMFWYRQQPGQSLTLIATANQGSEATYESGFVIDKFPISRPNLTFSTLTVSNMSPEDSSIYLCSVTVNTEAFFGQGTRLTVV.

The chain combines TRBV6-1 with TRBJ1-5; no reliable D call. The germline CDR1 and CDR2 sequences are MNHNS and SASEGT. Between the trimmed V and J ends, which lost 11 bases and 1 base, there was a span of 12 bases. This CDR3 comprises 13 residues. The chain's CDR3 is CASARESNQPQHF. The CDR3 DNA reads as TGTGCCTCGGCCCGGGAGAGCAATCAGCCCCAGCATTTT.

This rearrangement joins TRBV5-1 to TRBJ1-1; a weak D match, TRBD1 (5 bases). The CDR3 runs to 16 residues. Germline CDR1 reads SGHRS; CDR2 reads YFSETQ. Trimming removed 0 bases from V and 1 base from J, with 13 bases in between. This CDR3 reads CASSLGGLSWNTEAFF. Here the CDR3 DNA reads TGCGCCAGCAGCTTGGGGGGACTCTCCTGGAACACTGAAGCTTTCTTT.

In the case of this clone: One junction end does not reproduce the germline sequence, and a read error may be involved. The J gene is TRBJ1-2, the V gene TRBV27; D remains unclear. Germline CDR1 MNHEY, CDR2 SMNVEV (reference sequence). The CDR3 totals 14 residues. The CDR3 is CASSLVPDSNGYPF. CDR3 coding DNA: TGTGCCAGCAGTTTAGTGCCAGACTCCAATGGCTACCCCTTC.

The chain is built from TRBV11-2 and TRBJ2-1, with 7 bases aligning to TRBD2. The CDR3 is 13 amino acids. J was trimmed by 10 bases and V by 5 bases; bases with no gene match: 8. CDR1 and CDR2 from the germline V gene are SGHAT and FQNNGV. The CDR3 here is CASSPQAGREQFF. CDR3 bases: TGTGCCAGCAGCCCCCAAGCGGGGAGGGAGCAGTTCTTC.

The V gene is TRBV7-8, the J gene TRBJ2-2; 7 bases are shared with TRBD2. Germline values: CDR1 SGHVS, CDR2 FQNEAQ. The CDR3 loop spans 17 amino acids. The trim removed 1 base at V and 3 bases at J, leaving 8 bases unmatched. The CDR3: CASSLGPLAGDTGELFF. For the CDR3, the DNA is TGTGCCAGCAGCTTAGGACCCCTGGCGGGGGACACCGGGGAGCTGTTTTTT.

The chain has TRBV29-1 and TRBJ2-7; perhaps TRBD1 as D (7 bases). Trimming took off 4 bases at V and 5 bases at J, with 18 bases between the two ends. The germline CDR1 and CDR2 sequences are SQVTM and ANQGSEA. The CDR3 has 14 amino acids. As DNA, the CDR3 is TGCAGCGTTGTTGGAGGGGGCGCTGGAAACGAGCAGTACTTC. Residues: CSVVGGGAGNEQYF.

CDR3 nucleotide sequence: TGCGCCAGCAGCCATAACCCCCGACAGGGAGAAGCTTTCTTT. It encodes CASSHNPRQGEAFF. The chain combines TRBV4-3 with TRBJ1-1; 7 bases fit TRBD1. The J segment lost 8 bases and the V segment lost 3 bases, leaving 9 bases of the junction unmatched. The germline V gene encodes CDR1 LGHNA and CDR2 YSLEER. The CDR3 is 14 residues long.

The chain links TRBV4-3 to TRBJ1-1, with TRBD1 matching 8 bases. J lost 7 bases, V lost 4 bases, and 5 bases had no gene match. Germline CDR1 is LGHNA and CDR2 is YSLEER. The CDR3 consists of 13 residues. The CDR3 reads CASSPDRGREAFF. The CDR3 DNA is TGCGCCAGCAGCCCCGACAGGGGACGTGAAGCTTTCTTT.

V usage is TRBV10-3 and J usage is TRBJ2-1, with D maybe TRBD1 (5 bases). Trimming removed 1 base from V and 5 bases from J, with 6 bases in between. Germline CDR1 and CDR2: ENHRY and SYGVKD. CDR3 length: 13 amino acids. This CDR3 is CAISEWGNNEQFF. CDR3 sequence (DNA): TGTGCCATCAGTGAGTGGGGCAACAATGAGCAGTTCTTC.

In DNA form, the CDR3 reads TGTGCCAGCAGTGAAGCAGTGGGGGGTTCTCAGCCCCAGCATTTT. It encodes CASSEAVGGSQPQHF. The chain carries TRBV6-1 and TRBJ1-5; possibly TRBD1 for D (5 bases). The CDR3 extends over 15 amino acids. V gave up 0 bases and J gave up 6 bases, with 12 bases separating them. CDR1 and CDR2 from the germline V gene are MNHNS and SASEGT.

This chain joins TRBV6-5 and TRBJ1-2; D is perhaps TRBD1 (5 bases). V dropped 5 bases and J dropped 8 bases, with 15 bases sitting between them. Germline loops: CDR1 MNHEY, CDR2 SVGAGI. The CDR3 consists of 13 residues. The CDR3 DNA follows: TGTGCCAGCAGTGGCCCCGCGGGGCGGGGCTACACCTTC. Translated: CASSGPAGRGYTF.